What follows are 25 T cell receptor beta chains derived from one specimen sequenced in a study of response to subunit inactivated influenza vaccine (dated by TCRdb to about 2018). Libraries were prepared through RT-PCR. Reads for this sample came from an Illumina HiSeq 2500. In TCRdb, the public reads were trimmed at Q25 with fastp and aligned with MiXCR, with productive beta chains retained. Records with the same CDR3 protein are collapsed into one entry carrying the most frequent genes and DNA. This sample holds 610,000 or so distinct CDR3 sequences; 14% were observed only once. The top ten clones comprise 11% of the sample. This sample comprised PBMCs from blood, obtained 11 to 12 days after vaccination. The receptors derive from a man aged 50 to 59 who received an inactivated influenza vaccine. Donor details come from another sample of the same person, matched by shared clones.

This chain connects TRBV4-2 to TRBJ2-7, with a possible D match to TRBD1 (6 bases). In germline, CDR1 is LGHNA, CDR2 YNFKEQ. V lost 3 bases to trimming and J lost 0 bases, with 12 bases between them. The CDR3 consists of 15 residues. DNA for the CDR3: TGTGCCAGCAGCCATGCAACAGGGATCTCCTACGAGCAGTACTTC. Amino acid sequence: CASSHATGISYEQYF.

This clonotype was seen only a few times. The V and J genes are TRBV28 and TRBJ2-6; no definite D call. This CDR3 region has 14 residues. The V and J ends lost 8 bases and 3 bases respectively, with 11 bases between them. The germline CDR1 and CDR2 sequences are MDHEN and SYDVKM. The CDR3 bases are TGTGCCAGCGGTCTAGGGCGTGGGGCCAACGTCCTGACTTTC. Amino acids: CASGLGRGANVLTF.

This clonotype was observed a handful of times. The chain has TRBV6-2 or TRBV6-3 and TRBJ2-7; TRBD1 matches 9 bases. CDR1 and CDR2 from the germline V gene are MNHEY and SVGEGT. The CDR3 runs to 17 residues. With 8 bases clipped from V and 0 bases from J, the junction kept 14 bases outside the gene matches. CDR3 in amino acids: CASYPGQGLSFSYEQYF. DNA for the CDR3: TGTGCCAGCTATCCGGGACAGGGCCTCTCCTTCTCCTACGAGCAGTACTTC.

This clonotype was seen more than once but under ten times. The CDR3 here is CASSLGLAEGETQYF. CDR3 DNA: TGCGCCAGCAGCTTGGGACTAGCGGAGGGAGAGACCCAGTACTTC. This rearrangement joins TRBV5-1 to TRBJ2-5; the match to TRBD2 covers 9 bases. The CDR3 is 15 residues long. CDR1 and CDR2 (germline): SGHRS, YFSETQ. The V segment lost 0 bases and the J segment 4 bases; nucleotides outside the gene matches: 4.

This clonotype is medium-sized. J is TRBJ2-7 and V is TRBV12-3 or TRBV12-4; TRBD1 agrees at 7 bases. This CDR3 is built from 14 residues. Trimming at V came to 6 bases and at J to 3 bases, leaving 8 bases not matched to a gene. The CDR3 spells CASSLRTGGYEQYF. The DNA of the CDR3 is TGTGCCAGCAGCTTGAGGACAGGAGGCTACGAGCAGTACTTC.

This clonotype was detected a few times. The chain is built from TRBV11-2 and TRBJ2-2, with D unresolved. The CDR3 covers 15 residues. The germline V and J ends were trimmed by 3 bases and 2 bases, with 10 bases remaining between them. The V gene's germline CDR1 is SGHAT and CDR2 FQNNGV. CDR3 amino acids: CASSFLKGNTGELFF. CDR3 DNA sequence: TGTGCCAGCAGCTTTTTAAAGGGAAACACCGGGGAGCTGTTTTTT.

This clonotype was observed a few times. The rearrangement uses TRBV9 and TRBJ1-6; TRBD1 matches at 8 bases. Unmatched junction bases numbered 1, after V lost 3 bases and J lost 2 bases. The germline CDR1 and CDR2 sequences are SGDLS and YYNGEE. The CDR3 extends over 15 amino acids. DNA for the CDR3: TGTGCCAGCAGCGCGGACAGGGCCTATAATTCACCCCTCCACTTT. Translating it yields CASSADRAYNSPLHF.

This clonotype occurred a few times. The CDR3 region has the DNA TGTGCCAGCAGGAAATCAGGAAACTATGGCTACACCTTC. Protein: CASRKSGNYGYTF. The genes are TRBV12-3 or TRBV12-4 and TRBJ1-2; D remains ambiguous. V lost 6 bases to trimming and J lost 2 bases, with 10 bases between them. The CDR3 is 13 amino acids.

This clonotype was detected a few times. The V call is TRBV3-1, the J call TRBJ2-1; 14 bases are a match to TRBD2. The CDR3 is made up of 16 amino acids. The V gene end was trimmed by 1 base and the J gene end by 7 bases; junction bases not matched to a gene: 3. Germline V gene lookup returns CDR1 LGHDT and CDR2 YNNKEL (reference sequence). The CDR3 here is CASSQAGTSGSNEQFF. CDR3 bases: TGTGCCAGCAGCCAAGCCGGGACTAGCGGGAGTAATGAGCAGTTCTTC.

CDR3 in amino acids: CASRPDRVWNEQFF. The CDR3 region has the DNA TGTGCCAGCAGACCGGACAGGGTTTGGAATGAGCAGTTCTTC. This chain connects TRBV6-2 or TRBV6-3 to TRBJ2-1, with 8 nucleotides matching TRBD1. V dropped 6 bases and J dropped 7; count of bases not matched to a gene: 8. Germline loops: CDR1 MNHEY, CDR2 SVGEGT. The CDR3 sequence is 14 residues long.

This clonotype was recorded only once. The junction and the germline gene differ at one end; a read error may be behind it. V usage is TRBV18 and J usage is TRBJ2-3; D is perhaps TRBD1 (5 bases). The CDR3 length is 16 residues. CDR1 is KGHSH, CDR2 LQKENI, per germline. CDR3: CAISPPMGRSTDTQYF. DNA for the CDR3: TGTGCCATCTCACCACCTATGGGGCGGAGCACAGATACGCAGTATTTT.

J is TRBJ1-5 and V is TRBV6-2 or TRBV6-3; D is unclear. V lost 2 bases and J 5 bases, leaving 7 bases between the germline ends. The CDR3 sequence is 13 residues long. Germline CDR1 MNHEY, CDR2 SVGEGT. In DNA form, the CDR3 reads TGTGCCAGCAGTTACGAAGATTATCAGCCCCAGCATTTT. Encoded protein: CASSYEDYQPQHF.

This clonotype came up a few times. The chain employs TRBV12-3 or TRBV12-4 and TRBJ2-7, with 11 bases fitting TRBD2. This CDR3 spans 16 amino acids. J gave up 0 bases and V 5 bases, and 6 bases lay outside the gene matches. CDR3 protein: CASSAPGTSGSYEQYF. In nucleotides, the CDR3 is TGTGCCAGCAGTGCCCCCGGGACTAGCGGCTCCTACGAGCAGTACTTC.

This clonotype showed up just a few times. The rearrangement uses TRBV9 and TRBJ2-7; D possibly uses TRBD1 or TRBD2 (6 bases each). With 0 bases removed from V and 3 bases from J, the gap between germline ends came to 10 bases. Germline CDR1 reads SGDLS; CDR2 reads YYNGEE. The CDR3 consists of 14 residues. The CDR3 DNA reads as TGTGCCAGCAGCGTAGAGGGGGGTTACTACGAGCAGTACTTC. Its protein is CASSVEGGYYEQYF.

This clonotype was recorded at least ten times. The CDR3 region is CASSQGAVRASGELFF. CDR3 sequence (DNA): TGTGCCAGCAGCCAAGGGGCCGTAAGGGCTTCCGGGGAGCTGTTTTTT. The chain links TRBV3-1 to TRBJ2-2; D unclear. CDR1 and CDR2 from the germline V gene are LGHDT and YNNKEL (reference sequence). The ends were cut back, 1 base at V and 6 bases at J, with 15 bases in the middle. CDR3 length: 16 residues.

This chain links TRBV15 with TRBJ2-1; TRBD2 is a possible D gene (5 bases). The CDR3 runs 14 residues. Trimming took 2 bases from V and 9 from J, leaving 14 bases between them. Germline V gene data show CDR1 as LNHNV and CDR2 as YYDKDF (reference sequence). The CDR3 bases are TGTGCCACCAGCAGACCGGACTGGCTGGGTGAGCAGTTCTTC. Translated: CATSRPDWLGEQFF.

This clonotype has a count of ten or more. This chain joins TRBV5-1 and TRBJ2-7; 7 bases agree with TRBD2. The germline V gene encodes CDR1 SGHRS and CDR2 YFSETQ. Trimming cost V 4 bases and J 1 base; bases outside gene matches: 5. The length of the CDR3 is 14 residues. The CDR3 loop reads CASSPRDYSYEQYF. In nucleotides, the CDR3 is TGCGCCAGCAGCCCGCGGGACTATTCCTACGAGCAGTACTTC.

The V call is TRBV20-1, the J call TRBJ2-1; the match to TRBD1 covers 8 bases. The CDR3 extends over 16 amino acids. V lost 4 bases and J lost 1; bases outside the gene matches: 9. Looked up from germline, CDR1 is DFQATT and CDR2 is SNEGSKA (reference sequence). CDR3 coding DNA: TGCAGTGCTACCGGGACAGGTGGGGGGTCCTACAATGAGCAGTTCTTC. Protein: CSATGTGGGSYNEQFF.

The rearrangement uses TRBV6-4 and TRBJ2-2, with TRBD1 matching 7 bases. Germline V lookup: CDR1 MRHNA, CDR2 SNTAGT. V lost 6 bases to trimming and J lost 4 bases; unmatched junction nucleotides: 5. This CDR3 region has 14 residues. CDR3 bases: TGTGCCAGCAGAGGGACAGAAGTCACCGGGGAGCTGTTTTTT. Amino acids: CASRGTEVTGELFF.

The rearrangement links TRBV20-1 to TRBJ1-5; D remains unclear. Trimming cost V 0 bases and J 0 bases, with 9 bases left between them. Germline V CDR1 and CDR2: DFQATT, SNEGSKA (reference sequence). The CDR3 contains 15 residues. DNA of the CDR3: TGCAGTGCTAGAGAGTCCCGAGATAGCAATCAGCCCCAGCATTTT. It encodes CSARESRDSNQPQHF.

The genes are TRBV5-6 and TRBJ2-7; D may be TRBD1 (6 bases). V was trimmed by 1 base and J by 6 bases, leaving 23 bases between them. The V gene's germline CDR1 is SGHDT and CDR2 YYEEEE. The length of the CDR3 is 17 residues. CDR3 region: CASSLSTGSFFGLEQYF. The CDR3 region has the DNA TGTGCCAGCAGCTTGTCTACAGGGAGTTTTTTCGGTCTCGAGCAGTACTTC. The whole variable domain, remainder taken from reference TRBV5-6 and TRBJ2-7, is DAGVTQSPTHLIKTRGQQVTLRCSPKSGHDTVSWYQQALGQGPQFIFQYYEEEERQRGNFPDRFSGHQFPNYSSELNVNALLLGDSALYLCASSLSTGSFFGLEQYFGPGTRLTVT.

The V call is TRBV12-1, the J call TRBJ2-1; the D segment call TRBD1 is taken from the table without a DNA check. TRBV12-1 is annotated as a pseudogene. The length of the CDR3 is 23 residues. The CDR3 loop reads CASSLLTGQFRRVLNRPYNEQFF. The DNA of the CDR3 is TGTGCCAGCAGCTTGCTGACGGGACAGTTTCGGAGGGTGTTGAATAGACCTTACAATGAGCAGTTCTTC.

This clonotype occurred a few times. The chain joins TRBV11-2 to TRBJ2-5, with 9 bases fitting TRBD2. CDR3 length: 14 amino acids. CDR1 SGHAT and CDR2 FQNNGV come from the germline V gene. Germline trimming cut 0 bases from V and 12 bases from J; bases unmatched to any gene: 8. The CDR3 DNA reads TGTGCCAGCAGCTTAGAGGGGACTAGCAGCTCAGAGTACTTC. This translates into CASSLEGTSSSEYF.

The table lists this clonotype with a few counts. This chain uses TRBV19 with TRBJ1-4; D not certain. V lost 11 bases, J lost 3 bases, and 16 bases lay in between. Germline V gene data show CDR1 as LNHDA and CDR2 as SQIVND (reference sequence). This CDR3 has 14 amino acids. CDR3: CAASPLHSNEKLFF. The CDR3 nucleotides are TGTGCCGCTAGCCCCCTCCACTCTAATGAAAAACTGTTTTTT.

This rearrangement joins TRBV30 to TRBJ1-1, with unresolved D. Germline CDR1 and CDR2: GTSNPN and SVGIG (reference sequence). This CDR3 region has 14 residues. Trimming took 3 bases from V and 0 from J, leaving 11 bases between them. For the CDR3, the DNA is TGTGCCTGGAGGACCGGCCCAATGAACACTGAAGCTTTCTTT. Translated, it gives CAWRTGPMNTEAFF.